One sample yielded the 9 T cell receptor beta chains listed below, sequenced in a study of cytomegalovirus exposure and HLA in healthy donors. The PCR made use of 60 Vbeta and 13 Jbeta primers. Profiling relied on immunoSEQ multiplex PCR, and the TCRdb table lists in-frame clones only, not all of them. The sample has about 130,000 clones; 65% to 80% are singletons. What was sequenced was PBMCs. The receptors stem from a man in his forties or fifties in good health and CMV-seropositive.

The chain carries TRBV11-2 and TRBJ2-7, with D possibly matching TRBD1 (5 bases). V lost 5 bases and J lost 4, with 9 bases in between. The length of the CDR3 is 12 residues. The germline CDR1 and CDR2 sequences are SGHAT and FQNNGV. For the CDR3, the DNA is TGTGCCAGCAGCGGCCAGGGTTACGAGCAGTACTTC. This encodes CASSGQGYEQYF.

The J gene is TRBJ1-1, the V gene TRBV5-1; D not certain. The germline gives CDR1 SGHRS, CDR2 YFSETQ. This CDR3 is 13 amino acids long. With 2 bases removed from V and 7 bases from J, the gap between germline ends came to 12 bases. CDR3: CASSLKIVDEAFF. In DNA form, the CDR3 reads TGCGCCAGCAGCTTAAAGATAGTAGATGAAGCTTTCTTT.

This clone came up a few times. V usage is TRBV5-8 and J usage is TRBJ2-7; maybe TRBD2 (5 bases). Germline CDR1 reads SGHTS; CDR2 reads YDEGEE. The CDR3 spans 12 residues. V was shortened by 0 bases and J by 6 bases, with 7 bases between the two germline ends. As DNA, the CDR3 is TGTGCCAGCAGCTTGGCCAGCGGCGAGCAGTACTTC. This codes for CASSLASGEQYF. The variable domain in full, completed from reference TRBV5-8 and TRBJ2-7, reads EAGVTQSPTHLIKTRGQQATLRCSPISGHTSVYWYQQALGLGLQFLLWYDEGEERNRGNFPPRFSGRQFPNYSSELNVNALELEDSALYLCASSLASGEQYFGPGTRLTVT.

The rearrangement links TRBV28 to TRBJ2-1, with D possibly matching TRBD2 (5 bases). The CDR3 has 15 residues. CDR1 is MDHEN, CDR2 SYDVKM, per germline. V was cut by 5 bases and J by 5 bases, with 16 bases left in between. The CDR3 protein is CASSGEVAIDNEQFF. DNA for the CDR3: TGTGCCAGCAGTGGGGAAGTAGCGATAGACAATGAGCAGTTCTTC.

The chain has TRBV5-1 and TRBJ2-1; a weak D match, TRBD1 (6 bases). The germline V gene has CDR1 SGHRS and CDR2 YFSETQ. Trimming removed 6 bases at V and 2 bases at J, with 12 bases between. There are 14 residues in the CDR3. The CDR3: CASTEGGAYNEQFF. The CDR3 nucleotides are TGCGCCAGCACCGAAGGGGGAGCCTACAATGAGCAGTTCTTC.

The gene calls are TRBV6-1 and TRBJ2-3, with D unclear. V lost 2 bases to trimming and J lost 5 bases, with 5 bases between them. CDR1 is MNHNS and CDR2 is SASEGT in the germline V gene. The CDR3 runs to 12 residues. The CDR3 spells CASSESGDTQYF. Here the CDR3 DNA reads TGTGCCAGCAGTGAATCAGGAGATACGCAGTATTTT.

J is TRBJ2-5 and V is TRBV18; 9 bases line up with TRBD1. Looked up from germline, CDR1 is KGHSH and CDR2 is LQKENI. The CDR3 covers 14 residues. With V trimmed by 4 bases and J by 2 bases, 2 bases remained unmatched. The chain's CDR3 is CASSLGTGQETQYF. The CDR3 region has the DNA TGTGCCAGCTCACTGGGGACAGGGCAAGAGACCCAGTACTTC.

The gene calls are TRBV6-1 and TRBJ1-1, with unresolved D. The germline CDR1 and CDR2 sequences are MNHNS and SASEGT. This CDR3 spans 15 amino acids. Trimming shortened V by 8 bases and J by 0 bases, and 16 bases separated the two germline ends. The CDR3 region has the DNA TGTGCCAGCGGGGAGGAGGGAAGGGTGAACACTGAAGCTTTCTTT. Translated: CASGEEGRVNTEAFF.

Regarding this clone: Different DNA sequences within this sample yield the same CDR3. The chain joins TRBV14 to TRBJ2-3; D gene unclear. CDR1 and CDR2 from the germline V gene are SGHDN and FVKESK. V lost 0 bases to trimming and J lost 1 base, with 5 bases between them. This CDR3 is built from 14 residues. The CDR3 region is CASSQELGTDTQYF. The DNA for the CDR3 is TGTGCCAGCAGCCAAGAATTAGGCACAGATACGCAGTATTTT. Looking up the rest from reference TRBV14 and TRBJ2-3 gives the full variable domain: EAGVTQFPSHSVIEKGQTVTLRCDPISGHDNLYWYRRVMGKEIKFLLHFVKESKQDESGMPNNRFLAERTGGTYSTLKVQPAELEDSGVYFCASSQELGTDTQYFGPGTRLTVL.